This TCR beta chain stems from a study of blood T cell repertoires in COVID-19. V lost 2 bases to trimming and J lost 4 bases, with 6 bases between them. The V gene's germline CDR1 is KGHSH and CDR2 LQKENI. CDR3 length equals 14 residues. The table came from immunoSEQ multiplex PCR; TCRdb's copy has only in-frame clones and leaves some out. The sample has 110,000 or so clones, approximately 89% seen once; the top ten hold around 6%. The rearrangement links TRBV18 to TRBJ1-6; D gene ambiguous. The TCR comes from a woman in her sixties with COVID-19, enrolled during active disease. Sequenced input: peripheral blood. The DNA of the CDR3 is TGTGCCAGCTCACCATACAGATATAATTCACCCCTCCACTTT. Encoded protein: CASSPYRYNSPLHF. Using reference TRBV18 and TRBJ1-6 for the parts outside the CDR3, the full variable domain is NAGVMQNPRHLVRRRGQEARLRCSPMKGHSHVYWYRQLPEEGLKFMVYLQKENIIDESGMPKERFSAEFPKEGPSILRIQQVVRGDSAAYFCASSPYRYNSPLHFGNGTRLTVT.